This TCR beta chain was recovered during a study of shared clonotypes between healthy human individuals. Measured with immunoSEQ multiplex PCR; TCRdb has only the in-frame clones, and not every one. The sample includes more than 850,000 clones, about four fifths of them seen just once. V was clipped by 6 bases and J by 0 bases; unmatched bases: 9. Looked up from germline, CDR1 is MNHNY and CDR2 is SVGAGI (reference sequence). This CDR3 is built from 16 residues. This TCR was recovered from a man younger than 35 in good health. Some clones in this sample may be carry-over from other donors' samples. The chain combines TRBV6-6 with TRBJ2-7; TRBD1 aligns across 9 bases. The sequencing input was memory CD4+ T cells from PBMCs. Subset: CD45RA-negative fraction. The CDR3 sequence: CASRQTQGASSYEQYF. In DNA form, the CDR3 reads TGTGCCAGCAGACAAACACAGGGGGCGAGCTCCTACGAGCAGTACTTC.